The sequence of this T cell receptor (beta chain) was determined in a study of T cells in Graves' hyperthyroidism and ophthalmopathy. Regarding the study as a whole: A model using 13 V-J features told ophthalmopathy apart from stable hyperthyroidism.

RNA transcripts were the template for amplifying TCR beta CDR3 regions. A set of HTBI primers served as the primers for a first-round RT-PCR of the TCR CDR3. TCRdb redid the calling of the multiplex PCR reads with MiXCR, one entry per CDR3 protein. In the table there are more than 550,000 distinct CDR3 sequences, roughly 45% of which are singletons. Concerning this clonotype itself: Its antigen is not known.

This CDR3 is built from 15 residues. Germline V gene lookup returns CDR1 SNHLY and CDR2 FYNNEI. The V segment lost 6 bases and the J segment 6 bases; nucleotides outside the gene matches: 13. Sequenced input: peripheral blood or thyroid tissue (not recorded which). The sequence was obtained from an adult man with Graves' disease, either hyperthyroidism or ophthalmopathy (not recorded which). The chain recombines TRBV2 with TRBJ2-7, with 8 nucleotides matching TRBD1. CDR3 sequence reads: CASSPQWDRIFEQYF. DNA of the CDR3: TGTGCCAGCAGCCCGCAATGGGACAGGATATTCGAGCAGTACTTC. Based on the CDR3 plus reference TRBV2 and TRBJ2-7, the full variable domain is EPEVTQTPSHQVTQMGQEVILRCVPISNHLYFYWYRQILGQKVEFLVSFYNNEISEKSEIFDDQFSVERPDGSNFTLKIRSTKLEDSAMYFCASSPQWDRIFEQYFGPGTRLTVT.